This TCR beta chain appears in the sequencing data of a study of T cell responses to AZD1222 COVID-19 vaccine. As regards this clone: The antigen remains unidentified.

The protocol was immunoSEQ multiplex PCR, while the TCRdb copy is restricted to in-frame clones and leaves out a portion. The data hold 90,000 to 110,000 clones, with 70% to 90% observed a single time. CDR3 length equals 15 residues. Germline V CDR1 and CDR2: SGHTA, FQGTGA. After removal of 8 bases from V and 2 bases from J, the junction contained 10 bases not matched to a gene. Study-wide results and limits: Sampling that yielded the repertoires occurred only after the peak T cell response. Unmutated variant regions are reportedly the target of nearly half of TCRs that are spike-specific.

Sequencing was performed on peripheral blood, taken on day 0 of AZD1222 vaccination. V is TRBV7-3 and J is TRBJ2-3; TRBD1 aligns across 7 bases. The TCR originated in an adult in good health. The CDR3 DNA is TGTGCCAGCGGACCCGCCGGGACAGACACAGATACGCAGTATTTT. It specifies CASGPAGTDTDTQYF.